The 30 T cell receptor beta chains presented below share a single source sample, sequenced in a study of CD8 T cells in ankylosing spondylitis (dated by TCRdb to about 2017). The protocol used for the library was 5' RACE. Instrument on record: Illumina HiSeq 2500. TCRdb reprocessing: public reads trimmed at Q25 with fastp, clones called with MiXCR, in-frame beta chains kept. Each entry merges the rows of one CDR3 protein and shows their most common DNA and genes. In this sample the table shows 150,000 or so distinct CDR3 sequences, 25% to 35% of which occur a single time. The ten largest clones add up to 6% of the sample. The source material was synovial fluid, either unsorted or a sorted T cell fraction (not recorded which). The receptor source for this set is a male donor with ankylosing spondylitis.

There are many counts of this clonotype. The V call is TRBV5-6, the J call TRBJ2-1, with D possibly being TRBD1 or TRBD2 (5 bases each). CDR1 and CDR2 (germline): SGHDT, YYEEEE. Trimming shortened V by 1 base and J by 0 bases, and 8 bases separated the two germline ends. This CDR3 region has 15 residues. CDR3: CASSLRGASYNEQFF. CDR3 nucleotides: TGTGCCAGCAGCTTGCGAGGGGCCTCCTACAATGAGCAGTTCTTC.

The chain has TRBV12-3 or TRBV12-4 and TRBJ2-1; the match to TRBD2 covers 7 bases. V shed 5 bases, J shed 2 bases, and the junction held 6 bases outside the gene matches. The length of the CDR3 is 15 residues. As DNA, the CDR3 is TGTGCCAGCAGTCTGACTAGCTTTACCTACAATGAGCAGTTCTTC. The encoded protein is CASSLTSFTYNEQFF.

V usage is TRBV24-1 and J usage is TRBJ2-3, with TRBD2 as a possible D gene (7 bases). The CDR3 consists of 13 residues. Germline values: CDR1 KGHDR, CDR2 SFDVKD. Between the trimmed V and J ends, which lost 5 bases and 9 bases, there was a span of 14 bases. In DNA form, the CDR3 reads TGTGCCACCAGTGCCGGGGGGCGGTTGACGCAGTATTTT. Protein sequence: CATSAGGRLTQYF.

The chain joins TRBV18 to TRBJ2-5; 12 bases fit TRBD2. The CDR3 runs 16 residues. V dropped 6 bases and J dropped 3; count of bases not matched to a gene: 8. CDR1 is KGHSH, CDR2 LQKENI, per germline. CDR3 region: CASSRGLAGGKETQYF. The DNA of the CDR3 is TGTGCCAGCTCTCGGGGACTAGCGGGCGGAAAAGAGACCCAGTACTTC.

The sample holds many counts of this clonotype. This chain uses TRBV29-1 with TRBJ2-7; D is possibly TRBD2 (6 bases). V was shortened by 5 bases and J by 7 bases, with 12 bases between the two germline ends. This CDR3 contains 11 residues. CDR1 SQVTM and CDR2 ANQGSEA come from the germline V gene. In DNA, the CDR3 is TGCAGCGTTCTTCGGAGGGATGAGCAGTACTTC. This translates into CSVLRRDEQYF.

This clonotype was seen only a few times. This rearrangement joins TRBV28 to TRBJ2-7; D possibly corresponds to TRBD1 (6 bases). There are 13 residues in the CDR3. CDR1 is MDHEN and CDR2 is SYDVKM in the germline V gene. Trimming took 4 bases from V and 1 from J, leaving 8 bases between them. CDR3 region: CASSWDTSYEQYF. In DNA form, the CDR3 reads TGTGCCAGCAGTTGGGACACGTCCTACGAGCAGTACTTC.

This clonotype was observed many times. The chain carries TRBV29-1 and TRBJ2-1; D unresolved. V lost 4 bases, J lost 8 bases, and 12 bases lay in between. The CDR3 is 12 amino acids. The germline V gene encodes CDR1 SQVTM and CDR2 ANQGSEA. Here the CDR3 reads CSVAASFYEQFF. Here the CDR3 DNA reads TGCAGCGTTGCGGCTAGTTTCTATGAGCAGTTCTTC.

J is TRBJ2-1 and V is TRBV2; unclear D gene. With 5 bases removed from V and 3 bases from J, the gap between germline ends came to 5 bases. Germline-derived CDR1 and CDR2 are SNHLY and FYNNEI. This CDR3 comprises 12 residues. The CDR3 loop reads CASSLSYNEQFF. In DNA form, the CDR3 reads TGTGCCAGCAGTCTCAGCTACAATGAGCAGTTCTTC.

V is TRBV3-1 and J is TRBJ1-5; D remains ambiguous. CDR1 and CDR2 from the germline V gene are LGHDT and YNNKEL (reference sequence). V lost 8 bases and J lost 6, with 14 bases in between. The CDR3 is 13 residues long. CDR3 amino acids: CASSRATLQPQHF. The DNA of the CDR3 is TGTGCCAGCTCGAGGGCAACCCTTCAGCCCCAGCATTTT. The full variable domain, in which reference TRBV3-1 and TRBJ1-5 provide the parts outside the CDR3, is DTAVSQTPKYLVTQMGNDKSIKCEQNLGHDTMYWYKQDSKKFLKIMFSYNNKELIINETVPNRFSPKSPDKAHLNLHINSLELGDSAVYFCASSRATLQPQHFGDGTRLSIL.

The V and J genes are TRBV7-9 and TRBJ2-1; D is perhaps TRBD1 (5 bases). Germline CDR1 and CDR2: SEHNR and FQNEAQ (reference sequence). V was shortened by 5 bases and J by 4 bases, with 18 bases between the two germline ends. There are 16 residues in the CDR3. CDR3 DNA sequence: TGTGCCAGCAGCCCCTGGACACGAACGCCGTACAATGAGCAGTTCTTC. This encodes CASSPWTRTPYNEQFF.

This clonotype showed up many times. The V gene is TRBV11-2, the J gene TRBJ2-3, with 9 positions matching TRBD2. The junction had 10 bases not matched to a gene; V was cut back by 4 bases and J by 5 bases. CDR1 and CDR2 from the germline V gene are SGHAT and FQNNGV. This CDR3 region has 16 residues. CDR3 amino acids: CASSSVSGGPRDTQYF. CDR3 nucleotide sequence: TGTGCCAGCAGCTCCGTTAGCGGGGGCCCCCGAGATACGCAGTATTTT.

V is TRBV5-1 and J is TRBJ2-3; D possibly corresponds to TRBD2 (6 bases). CDR1 SGHRS and CDR2 YFSETQ come from the germline V gene. V lost 4 bases and J 5 bases, leaving 20 bases between the germline ends. This CDR3 comprises 16 residues. The chain's CDR3 is CASSTFGEDLGDTQYF. The CDR3 nucleotides are TGCGCCAGCAGCACCTTCGGGGAGGACTTGGGAGATACGCAGTATTTT.

The chain combines TRBV30 with TRBJ1-5, with D unclear. The CDR3 is 14 residues long. Deletions cut 0 bases from V and 9 bases from J, with 15 bases between. The germline V gene has CDR1 GTSNPN and CDR2 SVGIG (reference sequence). CDR3 protein: CAWSVLGGGRPQHF. As DNA, the CDR3 is TGTGCCTGGAGTGTACTGGGCGGCGGTCGGCCCCAGCATTTT.

This clonotype was seen at least ten times. This chain joins TRBV2 and TRBJ2-7; 11 nucleotides agree with TRBD1. Trimming at V came to 4 bases and at J to 4 bases, leaving 6 bases not matched to a gene. The CDR3 consists of 15 residues. Germline V gene sequence: CDR1 SNHLY, CDR2 FYNNEI. The CDR3 DNA reads as TGTGCCAGCAGTGTCGGACAGGGGGCAGGGTACGAGCAGTACTTC. It encodes CASSVGQGAGYEQYF. The full variable domain, rest sourced from reference TRBV2 and TRBJ2-7, is EPEVTQTPSHQVTQMGQEVILRCVPISNHLYFYWYRQILGQKVEFLVSFYNNEISEKSEIFDDQFSVERPDGSNFTLKIRSTKLEDSAMYFCASSVGQGAGYEQYFGPGTRLTVT.

The rearrangement joins TRBV15 to TRBJ2-1, with D possibly TRBD1 on 5 matching bases. The V gene's germline CDR1 is LNHNV and CDR2 YYDKDF (reference sequence). V lost 4 bases to trimming and J lost 5 bases, with 15 bases between them. The length of the CDR3 is 15 residues. This CDR3 reads CATSTRKGPNNEQFF. The CDR3 DNA sequence: TGTGCCACCAGCACCCGTAAGGGGCCGAACAATGAGCAGTTCTTC.

The V gene is TRBV7-6, the J gene TRBJ1-2; D is undetermined. Germline CDR1 reads SGHVS; CDR2 reads FNYEAQ. The CDR3 is 14 residues long. Trimming shortened V by 1 base and J by 3 bases, and 9 bases separated the two germline ends. CDR3 coding DNA: TGTGCCAGCAGCTTAGACGGGTACGACTATGGCTACACCTTC. Protein sequence: CASSLDGYDYGYTF.

This clonotype was detected a few times. The chain links TRBV7-2 to TRBJ1-1, with D perhaps TRBD1 (5 bases). This CDR3 is 11 amino acids long. Germline lookup yields CDR1 SGHTA and CDR2 FQGNSA. Trimming removed 6 bases at V and 8 bases at J, with 10 bases between. The CDR3 spells CASRLQVEAFF. The CDR3 DNA sequence: TGTGCCAGCAGACTACAGGTCGAAGCTTTCTTT. Using reference TRBV7-2 and TRBJ1-1 for the parts outside the CDR3, the full variable domain is GAGVSQSPSNKVTEKGKDVELRCDPISGHTALYWYRQSLGQGLEFLIYFQGNSAPDKSGLPSDRFSAERTGGSVSTLTIQRTQQEDSAVYLCASRLQVEAFFGQGTRLTVV.

The rearrangement uses TRBV9 and TRBJ1-1, with D maybe TRBD1 (6 bases). Germline V CDR1 and CDR2: SGDLS, YYNGEE. V dropped 4 bases and J dropped 6 bases, with 19 bases sitting between them. CDR3 length: 15 amino acids. DNA of the CDR3: TGTGCCAGCAGCTCCCCGGGGGCGGGGGCGGCTGAAGCTTTCTTT. Translated: CASSSPGAGAAEAFF.

In DNA form, the CDR3 reads TGCAGTGCTAGAGATTCAGCTAGCGGATCAGATACGCAGTATTTT. Its protein is CSARDSASGSDTQYF. The chain is built from TRBV20-1 and TRBJ2-3; 7 bases match TRBD2. This CDR3 has 15 amino acids. The junction had 7 bases not matched to a gene; V was cut back by 0 bases and J by 4 bases. Germline assignment: CDR1 DFQATT and CDR2 SNEGSKA (reference sequence).

The V call is TRBV28, the J call TRBJ2-1; D unclear. The length of the CDR3 is 12 residues. Looked up from germline, CDR1 is MDHEN and CDR2 is SYDVKM. V gave up 6 bases and J gave up 9 bases, with 12 bases separating them. CDR3 nucleotides: TGTGCCAGCAGCCCTATACGGGCTGAGCAGTTCTTC. It is translated as CASSPIRAEQFF.

The rearrangement joins TRBV5-1 to TRBJ2-7, with D possibly matching TRBD2 (6 bases). Trimming cost V 1 base and J 3 bases, with 20 bases left between them. Germline V gives CDR1 SGHRS, CDR2 YFSETQ. The CDR3 is 17 residues long. The CDR3 loop reads CASSLKAGTDDYYEQYF. DNA of the CDR3: TGCGCCAGCAGCTTGAAGGCGGGGACGGACGATTACTACGAGCAGTACTTC.

This clonotype was recorded at least ten times. This chain uses TRBV5-1 with TRBJ2-3; a weak D match, TRBD2 (5 bases). V was clipped by 4 bases and J by 0 bases, with 15 bases between them. Germline V CDR1 and CDR2: SGHRS, YFSETQ. The length of the CDR3 is 16 residues. Written as DNA, the CDR3 is TGCGCCAGCAGCACCGGGATTTTATCTAGCACAGATACGCAGTATTTT. Amino acids: CASSTGILSSTDTQYF.

The chain employs TRBV24-1 and TRBJ2-3, with unresolved D. V was cut by 4 bases and J by 4 bases, with 8 bases left in between. The CDR3 sequence is 13 residues long. Per the germline V gene, CDR1 is KGHDR and CDR2 is SFDVKD. Here the CDR3 DNA reads TGTGCCACCAGTGACGGACCTTCAGATACGCAGTATTTT. Its translation is CATSDGPSDTQYF.

The chain's CDR3 is CASGGWDVGANVLTF. The CDR3 nucleotides read TGTGCCAGCGGGGGGTGGGACGTCGGGGCCAACGTCCTGACTTTC. The chain combines TRBV28 with TRBJ2-6, with D perhaps matching TRBD2 (6 bases). From germline, CDR1 is MDHEN and CDR2 SYDVKM. The CDR3 has 15 amino acids. Trimming pared 8 bases from V and 4 bases from J, leaving 15 bases between.

This clonotype was seen repeatedly, ten times or more. V is TRBV20-1 and J is TRBJ2-5; the D call may be TRBD1 or TRBD2 (6 bases each). Germline lookup yields CDR1 DFQATT and CDR2 SNEGSKA (reference sequence). The CDR3 extends over 14 amino acids. V lost 0 bases, J lost 5 bases, and 13 bases lay in between. This chain's CDR3 is CSARDLGGRETQYF. Here the CDR3 DNA reads TGCAGTGCTAGAGATCTGGGGGGCAGGGAGACCCAGTACTTC.

The V call is TRBV20-1, the J call TRBJ2-7; D unresolved. V was cut by 4 bases and J by 3 bases, with 13 bases left in between. The germline V gene has CDR1 DFQATT and CDR2 SNEGSKA (reference sequence). The CDR3 loop spans 13 amino acids. CDR3: CSAIQAGIYEQYF. CDR3 DNA: TGCAGTGCTATTCAGGCAGGAATCTACGAGCAGTACTTC.

This clonotype occurred a few times. V is TRBV20-1 and J is TRBJ2-1; the D gene is possibly TRBD2 (5 bases). Germline loops: CDR1 DFQATT, CDR2 SNEGSKA (reference sequence). Trimming removed 0 bases at V and 5 bases at J, with 23 bases between. The CDR3 contains 18 residues. The CDR3 loop reads CSARDRGSRVSGNNEQFF. The CDR3, as DNA: TGCAGTGCTAGAGATCGAGGTAGTCGGGTGTCGGGGAACAATGAGCAGTTCTTC.

This clonotype was observed once. The chain couples TRBV4-1 to TRBJ1-5; 8 bases align to TRBD1. Per germline, CDR1 MGHRA and CDR2 YSYEKL. This CDR3 comprises 15 residues. With 3 bases clipped from V and 5 bases from J, the junction kept 6 bases outside the gene matches. CDR3: CASSQVDRVDQPQHF. The CDR3 DNA follows: TGCGCCAGCAGCCAGGTGGACAGGGTAGATCAGCCCCAGCATTTT.

The chain is built from TRBV2 and TRBJ2-7; D gene ambiguous. There are 13 residues in the CDR3. Per the germline V gene, CDR1 is SNHLY and CDR2 is FYNNEI. V was pared by 8 bases and J by 3 bases, with 14 bases between. The CDR3 spells CASHDTFHYEQYF. The CDR3 DNA follows: TGTGCCAGCCATGATACTTTTCACTACGAGCAGTACTTC.

This clonotype appeared a few times. The chain carries TRBV29-1 and TRBJ1-3; D might be TRBD1 (5 bases). Trimming left V 4 bases short and J 0 bases short, with 7 bases between. The CDR3 has 13 residues. The germline gives CDR1 SQVTM, CDR2 ANQGSEA. The CDR3 DNA reads as TGCAGCGTTGTGAGGGGCTCTGGAAACACCATATATTTT. It encodes CSVVRGSGNTIYF.